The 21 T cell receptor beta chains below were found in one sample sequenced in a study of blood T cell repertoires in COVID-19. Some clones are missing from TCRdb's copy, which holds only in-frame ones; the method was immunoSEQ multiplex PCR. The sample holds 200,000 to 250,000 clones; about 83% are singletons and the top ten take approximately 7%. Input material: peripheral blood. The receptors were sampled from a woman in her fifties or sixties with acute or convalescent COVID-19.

CDR3 amino acids: CASSSGEDQPQHF. The CDR3 coding sequence is TGTGCCAGTAGTTCTGGGGAGGATCAGCCCCAGCATTTT. This chain links TRBV19 with TRBJ1-5, with unresolved D. The CDR3 is made up of 13 amino acids. Germline loops: CDR1 LNHDA, CDR2 SQIVND (reference sequence). V was pared by 5 bases and J by 5 bases, with 10 bases between.

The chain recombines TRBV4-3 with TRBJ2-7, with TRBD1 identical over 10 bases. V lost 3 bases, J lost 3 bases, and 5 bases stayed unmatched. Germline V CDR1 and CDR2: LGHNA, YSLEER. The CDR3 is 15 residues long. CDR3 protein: CASSHAGTGDYEQYF. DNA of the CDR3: TGCGCCAGCAGCCATGCCGGGACAGGGGACTACGAGCAGTACTTC.

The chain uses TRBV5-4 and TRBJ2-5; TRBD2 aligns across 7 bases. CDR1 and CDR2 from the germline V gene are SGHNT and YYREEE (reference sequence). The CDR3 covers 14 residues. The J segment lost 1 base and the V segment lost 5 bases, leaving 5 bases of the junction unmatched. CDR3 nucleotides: TGTGCCAGCAGTCAGGGACTACGCCAAGAGACCCAGTACTTC. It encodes CASSQGLRQETQYF.

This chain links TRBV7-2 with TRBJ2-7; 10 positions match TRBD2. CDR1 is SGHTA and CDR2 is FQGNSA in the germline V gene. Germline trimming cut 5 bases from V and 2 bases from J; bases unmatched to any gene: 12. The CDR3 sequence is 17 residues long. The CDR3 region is CASSPQGPSGSPYEQYF. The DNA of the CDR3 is TGTGCCAGCAGCCCCCAGGGGCCTAGCGGGAGTCCCTACGAGCAGTACTTC.

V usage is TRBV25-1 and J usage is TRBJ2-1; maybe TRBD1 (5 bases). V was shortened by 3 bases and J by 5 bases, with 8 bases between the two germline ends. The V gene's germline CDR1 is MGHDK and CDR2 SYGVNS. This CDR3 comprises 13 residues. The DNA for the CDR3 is TGTGCCAGCAGTGACAGGGCCCACAATGAGCAGTTCTTC. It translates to CASSDRAHNEQFF.

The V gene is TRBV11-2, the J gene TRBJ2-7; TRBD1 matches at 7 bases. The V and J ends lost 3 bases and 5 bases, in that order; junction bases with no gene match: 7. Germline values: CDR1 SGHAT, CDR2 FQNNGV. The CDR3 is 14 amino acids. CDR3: CASSLTGIIHEQYF. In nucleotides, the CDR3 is TGTGCCAGCAGCTTGACAGGGATAATCCACGAGCAGTACTTC.

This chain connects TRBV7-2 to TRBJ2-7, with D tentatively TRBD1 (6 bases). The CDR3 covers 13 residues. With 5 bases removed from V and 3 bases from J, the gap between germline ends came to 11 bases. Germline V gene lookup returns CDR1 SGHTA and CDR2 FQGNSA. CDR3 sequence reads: CASSRLQGYEQYF. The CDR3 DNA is TGTGCCAGCAGCCGCCTACAGGGCTACGAGCAGTACTTC.

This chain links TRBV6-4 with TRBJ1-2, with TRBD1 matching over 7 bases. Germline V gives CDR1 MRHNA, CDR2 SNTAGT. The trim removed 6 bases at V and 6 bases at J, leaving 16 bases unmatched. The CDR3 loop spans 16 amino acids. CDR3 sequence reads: CASRFFPGQIVDGYTF. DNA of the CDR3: TGTGCCAGCAGGTTTTTCCCGGGACAGATAGTAGATGGCTACACCTTC.

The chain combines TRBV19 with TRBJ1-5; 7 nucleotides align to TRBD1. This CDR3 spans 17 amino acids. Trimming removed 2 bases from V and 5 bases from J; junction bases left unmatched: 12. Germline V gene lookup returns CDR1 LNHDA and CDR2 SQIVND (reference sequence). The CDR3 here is CASSIMGLTGYDQPQHF. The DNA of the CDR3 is TGTGCCAGTAGTATAATGGGACTGACAGGGTATGATCAGCCCCAGCATTTT.

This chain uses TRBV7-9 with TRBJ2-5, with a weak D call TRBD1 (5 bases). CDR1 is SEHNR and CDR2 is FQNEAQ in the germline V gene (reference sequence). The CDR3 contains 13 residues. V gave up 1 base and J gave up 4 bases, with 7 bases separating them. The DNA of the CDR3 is TGTGCCAGCAGCTTAGGCAGGGCAGAGACCCAGTACTTC. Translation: CASSLGRAETQYF. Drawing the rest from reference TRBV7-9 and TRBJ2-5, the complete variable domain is DTGVSQNPRHKITKRGQNVTFRCDPISEHNRLYWYRQTLGQGPEFLTYFQNEAQLEKSRLLSDRFSAERPKGSFSTLEIQRTEQGDSAMYLCASSLGRAETQYFGPGTRLLVL.

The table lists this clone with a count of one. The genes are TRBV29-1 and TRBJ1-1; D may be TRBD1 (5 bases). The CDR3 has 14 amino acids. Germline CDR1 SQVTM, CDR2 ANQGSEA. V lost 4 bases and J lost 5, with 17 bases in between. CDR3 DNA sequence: TGCAGCGTTGCCCACGCCCGGGGGGGGACTGAAGCTTTCTTT. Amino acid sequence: CSVAHARGGTEAFF.

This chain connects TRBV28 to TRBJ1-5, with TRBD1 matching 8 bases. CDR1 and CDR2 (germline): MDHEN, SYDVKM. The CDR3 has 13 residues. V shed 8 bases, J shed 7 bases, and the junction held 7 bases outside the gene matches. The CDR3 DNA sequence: TGTGCCAGCGGTACAGGGGGAGGGCAGCCCCAGCATTTT. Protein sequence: CASGTGGGQPQHF.

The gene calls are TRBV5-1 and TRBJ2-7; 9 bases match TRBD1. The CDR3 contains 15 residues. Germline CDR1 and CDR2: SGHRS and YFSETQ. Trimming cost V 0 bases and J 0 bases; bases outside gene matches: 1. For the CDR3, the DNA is TGCGCCAGCAGCTTGGAGGGACAGGGCTCCTACGAGCAGTACTTC. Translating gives CASSLEGQGSYEQYF.

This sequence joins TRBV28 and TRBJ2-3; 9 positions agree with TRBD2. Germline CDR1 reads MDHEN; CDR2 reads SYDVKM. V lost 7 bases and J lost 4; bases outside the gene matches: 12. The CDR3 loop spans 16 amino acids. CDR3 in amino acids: CASTIPGGGGADTQYF. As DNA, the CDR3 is TGTGCCAGCACTATCCCCGGCGGCGGGGGGGCAGATACGCAGTATTTT.

The CDR3 DNA is TGTGCCAGCAGTTCAACCAGCTTAGGGGCGGGGATGAACACTGAAGCTTTCTTT. Amino acids: CASSSTSLGAGMNTEAFF. The chain links TRBV28 to TRBJ1-1; the D gene is possibly TRBD1 (5 bases). Trimming took 4 bases from V and 0 from J, leaving 21 bases between them. This CDR3 is 18 amino acids long. Per germline, CDR1 MDHEN and CDR2 SYDVKM.

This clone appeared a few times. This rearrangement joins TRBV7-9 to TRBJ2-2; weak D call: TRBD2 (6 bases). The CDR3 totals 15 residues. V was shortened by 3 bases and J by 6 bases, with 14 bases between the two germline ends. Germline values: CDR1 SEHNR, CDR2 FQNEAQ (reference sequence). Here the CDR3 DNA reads TGTGCCAGCAGCTTCGACGGTCGGAGGGCCGGGGAGCTGTTTTTT. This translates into CASSFDGRRAGELFF.

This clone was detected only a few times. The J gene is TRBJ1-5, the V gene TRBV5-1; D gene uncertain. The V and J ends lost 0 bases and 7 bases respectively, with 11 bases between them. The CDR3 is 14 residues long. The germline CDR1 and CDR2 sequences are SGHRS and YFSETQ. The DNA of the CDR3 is TGCGCCAGCAGCTTGGCCGGAGGAACGCAGCCCCAGCATTTT. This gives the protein CASSLAGGTQPQHF.

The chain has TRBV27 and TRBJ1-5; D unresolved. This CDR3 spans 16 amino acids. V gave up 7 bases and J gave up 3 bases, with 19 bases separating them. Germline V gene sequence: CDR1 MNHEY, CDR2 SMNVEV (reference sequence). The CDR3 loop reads CASNPPGGSTNQPQHF. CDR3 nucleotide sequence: TGTGCCAGCAACCCGCCCGGAGGGTCGACCAATCAGCCCCAGCATTTT.

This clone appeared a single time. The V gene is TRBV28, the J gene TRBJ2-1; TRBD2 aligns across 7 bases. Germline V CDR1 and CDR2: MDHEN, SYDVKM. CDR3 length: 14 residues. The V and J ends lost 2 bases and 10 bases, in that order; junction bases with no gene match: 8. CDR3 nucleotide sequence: TGTGCCAGCAGTTTAACGGGAGGAGGTTTCGAGCAGTTCTTC. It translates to CASSLTGGGFEQFF.

This CDR3 is CASSWPGLGATYEQYF. The CDR3 DNA follows: TGTGCCAGCAGCTGGCCTGGGTTGGGGGCCACCTACGAGCAGTACTTC. The rearrangement links TRBV7-8 to TRBJ2-7; D perhaps matches TRBD1 (6 bases). V shed 4 bases and J shed 2 bases, with 18 bases lying between them. Germline V gene data show CDR1 as SGHVS and CDR2 as FQNEAQ. The CDR3 length is 16 residues.

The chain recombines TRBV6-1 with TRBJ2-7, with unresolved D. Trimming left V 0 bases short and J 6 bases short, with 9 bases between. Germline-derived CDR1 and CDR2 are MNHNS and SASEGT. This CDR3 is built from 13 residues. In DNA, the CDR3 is TGTGCCAGCAGTGAAGCAGCGATCCTCGAGCAGTACTTC. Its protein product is CASSEAAILEQYF.